The 27 T cell receptor beta chains below come from one sample, sequenced in a study of blood T cells in healthy people across ages. A sample-barcoded 5' primer and a J-beta primer mix were used in a second PCR of roughly 7 to 12 cycles. MiXCR, run by TCRdb on the 5' RACE reads, gives a single entry per CDR3 protein. Here the sample spans about 800,000 distinct CDR3 sequences, roughly 25% being singletons. The same specimen was also included in a second study, on T cells of mothers and their children.

The sequenced sample was blood. The receptors stem from a boy between 10 and 17 years old in good health.

In its sample, this clonotype was seen a few times. An end of the junction does not agree with germline; a read error may underlie this. This chain uses TRBV7-7 with TRBJ2-1, with 12 bases that match TRBD2. The germline V gene encodes CDR1 SSHAT and CDR2 FNYEAQ (reference sequence). The CDR3 covers 18 residues. CDR3 bases: TGTGCTAGCAGCTTACTAGCGGGAGGCCTAAGCTCCTACAATGAGCAGTTCTTC. Encoded protein: CASSLLAGGLSSYNEQFF.

This clonotype was detected only a few times. This chain joins TRBV29-1 and TRBJ2-5, with D unclear. This CDR3 region has 13 residues. V gave up 4 bases and J gave up 2 bases, with 11 bases separating them. Germline-derived CDR1 and CDR2 are SQVTM and ANQGSEA. CDR3 in DNA: TGCAGCGTTGCAGCGCGGATGCAAGAGACCCAGTACTTC. It specifies CSVAARMQETQYF.

The DNA for the CDR3 is TGTGCCAGCAGCCCTCAGAATGGCGGTCTCCCTCAGAATGAAAAACTGTTTTTT. This translates into CASSPQNGGLPQNEKLFF. This chain uses TRBV9 with TRBJ1-4, with D unresolved. Germline V gives CDR1 SGDLS, CDR2 YYNGEE. This CDR3 has 18 amino acids. V lost 4 bases and J lost 5, with 24 bases in between. Variable domain in full (rest from reference TRBV9 and TRBJ1-4): DSGVTQTPKHLITATGQRVTLRCSPRSGDLSVYWYQQSLDQGLQFLIQYYNGEERAKGNILERFSAQQFPDLHSELNLSSLELGDSALYFCASSPQNGGLPQNEKLFFGSGTQLSVL.

The chain recombines TRBV5-8 with TRBJ1-4; D may be TRBD1 (6 bases). Trimming cost V 4 bases and J 5 bases, with 18 bases left between them. Germline CDR1 and CDR2: SGHTS and YDEGEE. The CDR3 runs to 16 residues. CDR3 protein: CASSLVVDTGNEKLFF. The CDR3 DNA reads as TGTGCCAGCAGCCTAGTGGTGGACACAGGGAATGAAAAACTGTTTTTT. The whole variable domain, remainder taken from reference TRBV5-8 and TRBJ1-4, is EAGVTQSPTHLIKTRGQQATLRCSPISGHTSVYWYQQALGLGLQFLLWYDEGEERNRGNFPPRFSGRQFPNYSSELNVNALELEDSALYLCASSLVVDTGNEKLFFGSGTQLSVL.

V and J are TRBV3-1 and TRBJ2-1, with D tentatively TRBD2 (6 bases). CDR1 is LGHDT, CDR2 YNNKEL, per germline (reference sequence). The CDR3 covers 20 residues. V was clipped by 0 bases and J by 3 bases, with 24 bases between them. The CDR3 bases are TGTGCCAGCAGCCAAGATAGTCAGGGAGGCCAGTTAGGGGTCTACAATGAGCAGTTCTTC. Its protein is CASSQDSQGGQLGVYNEQFF.

The V call is TRBV29-1, the J call TRBJ2-5; D perhaps matches TRBD1 (6 bases). The DNA end is more similar to TRBJ2-7, so the J call may be wrong. Germline lookup yields CDR1 SQVTM and CDR2 ANQGSEA. This CDR3 contains 12 residues. CDR3 sequence (DNA): TGCAGCGTTGAAGTGAGGGGGTACGAGCAGTACTTC. Protein: CSVEVRGYEQYF.

CDR3 nucleotide sequence: TGTGCCACCAGTGATCCACAGGGGGCCGGAGATACGCAGTATTTT. It encodes CATSDPQGAGDTQYF. The chain carries TRBV24-1 and TRBJ2-3; 9 bases are a match to TRBD1. Per the germline V gene, CDR1 is KGHDR and CDR2 is SFDVKD. V trimming: 3 bases; J trimming: 5 bases; junction bases outside the gene matches: 5. The CDR3 loop spans 15 amino acids.

The CDR3 reads CSARGHRGRSYNEQFF. The CDR3 nucleotides are TGCAGTGCTAGAGGGCACAGGGGGCGGTCCTACAATGAGCAGTTCTTC. The rearrangement uses TRBV20-1 and TRBJ2-1; the match to TRBD1 covers 9 bases. V lost 1 base, J lost 1 base, and 5 bases stayed unmatched. The CDR3 has 16 amino acids. Looked up from germline, CDR1 is DFQATT and CDR2 is SNEGSKA (reference sequence).

The chain links TRBV6-5 to TRBJ2-7; TRBD2 matches at 7 bases. This CDR3 has 14 amino acids. Germline CDR1 is MNHEY and CDR2 is SVGAGI. The V and J ends lost 7 bases and 5 bases, in that order; junction bases with no gene match: 11. This chain's CDR3 is CASTPAWGGDEQYF. CDR3 coding DNA: TGTGCCAGCACCCCAGCGTGGGGGGGAGACGAGCAGTACTTC.

In its sample, this clonotype was seen a few times. The chain combines TRBV5-1 with TRBJ1-1, with a weak D call TRBD1 (6 bases). This CDR3 has 15 amino acids. Germline V CDR1 and CDR2: SGHRS, YFSETQ. Trimming cost V 5 bases and J 0 bases, with 14 bases left between them. CDR3 residues: CASRAEQGLNTEAFF. DNA for the CDR3: TGCGCCAGCAGGGCAGAACAGGGCTTGAACACTGAAGCTTTCTTT.

This clonotype has only a few counts. The chain links TRBV29-1 to TRBJ2-5; a possible D gene is TRBD1 (6 bases). This CDR3 has 13 amino acids. In germline, CDR1 is SQVTM, CDR2 ANQGSEA. The V end was cut by 4 bases, the J end by 5 bases, with 14 bases between. In nucleotides, the CDR3 is TGCAGCGTTGGACAGGACCTGGAGGAGACCCAGTACTTC. Translating gives CSVGQDLEETQYF.

This clonotype came up once. The V and J genes are TRBV20-1 and TRBJ2-7; D is ambiguous. Germline CDR1 DFQATT, CDR2 SNEGSKA (reference sequence). Trimming took 0 bases from V and 3 from J, leaving 12 bases between them. The CDR3 sequence is 14 residues long. The CDR3 region is CSARDSLQLYEQYF. CDR3 bases: TGCAGTGCTAGAGATTCACTACAGCTCTACGAGCAGTACTTC.

This clonotype has just a few counts. V is TRBV11-2 and J is TRBJ2-7; D is uncertain. V lost 4 bases and J 3 bases, leaving 10 bases between the germline ends. In germline, CDR1 is SGHAT, CDR2 FQNNGV. This CDR3 comprises 13 residues. CDR3 in DNA: TGTGCCAGCAGCTCCTCACACCTCTACGAGCAGTACTTC. Encoded protein: CASSSSHLYEQYF.

This clonotype has just a few counts. The chain recombines TRBV28 with TRBJ2-2; possible D gene TRBD1, 6 bases. Germline CDR1 is MDHEN and CDR2 is SYDVKM. The CDR3 spans 14 residues. V was clipped by 5 bases and J by 5 bases, with 12 bases between them. CDR3 amino acids: CASSPRGGTGELFF. CDR3 coding DNA: TGTGCCAGCAGTCCTCGAGGGGGTACCGGGGAGCTGTTTTTT.

This chain joins TRBV20-1 and TRBJ2-3; D is undetermined. V lost 4 bases and J lost 0, with 11 bases in between. CDR3 size: 14 residues. Germline V CDR1 and CDR2: DFQATT, SNEGSKA (reference sequence). CDR3 protein: CSAIHAESTDTQYF. The CDR3 DNA reads TGCAGTGCTATTCACGCAGAAAGCACAGATACGCAGTATTTT.

This clonotype has just a few counts. This rearrangement joins TRBV2 to TRBJ2-7; the D is unclear. The germline CDR1 and CDR2 sequences are SNHLY and FYNNEI. CDR3 length: 13 residues. V gave up 6 bases and J gave up 3 bases, with 12 bases separating them. CDR3 amino acids: CASSSQFRYEQYF. DNA of the CDR3: TGTGCCAGCAGCAGTCAGTTTCGCTACGAGCAGTACTTC.

This clonotype was detected a few times. The chain recombines TRBV5-6 with TRBJ2-5, with TRBD1 as a possible D gene (6 bases). CDR3 length: 16 amino acids. Trimming removed 3 bases at V and 2 bases at J, with 17 bases between. The germline CDR1 and CDR2 sequences are SGHDT and YYEEEE. This CDR3 reads CASSSTGTTLQETQYF. CDR3 coding DNA: TGTGCCAGCAGCTCCACCGGGACAACCCTGCAAGAGACCCAGTACTTC. The full variable domain, in which reference TRBV5-6 and TRBJ2-5 provide the parts outside the CDR3, is DAGVTQSPTHLIKTRGQQVTLRCSPKSGHDTVSWYQQALGQGPQFIFQYYEEEERQRGNFPDRFSGHQFPNYSSELNVNALLLGDSALYLCASSSTGTTLQETQYFGPGTRLLVL.

This clonotype appeared a few times. V and J are TRBV20-1 and TRBJ2-3, with TRBD2 matching over 10 bases. This CDR3 has 15 residues. V gave up 4 bases and J gave up 5 bases; unmatched junction bases: 9. The germline V gene has CDR1 DFQATT and CDR2 SNEGSKA (reference sequence). CDR3 residues: CSAKQGTSAEDTQYF. For the CDR3, the DNA is TGCAGTGCTAAGCAAGGGACTAGCGCGGAAGATACGCAGTATTTT.

V usage is TRBV6-4 and J usage is TRBJ2-5, with no clear D. The last part of the DNA fits TRBJ2-1 better; the J call may be wrong. Germline CDR1 and CDR2: MRHNA and SNTAGT. This CDR3 is built from 15 residues. The CDR3 DNA sequence: TGTGCCAGCAGTATTAGTAGCCTGTCCTACAATGAGCAGTTCTTC. Translation gives CASSISSLSYNEQFF.

The chain couples TRBV5-1 to TRBJ1-1, with 9 bases fitting TRBD1. V lost 3 bases, J lost 6 bases, and 0 bases stayed unmatched. Germline V gene lookup returns CDR1 SGHRS and CDR2 YFSETQ. This CDR3 region has 12 residues. The DNA for the CDR3 is TGCGCCAGCAGCTGGGACAGGGCTGAAGCTTTCTTT. Its protein is CASSWDRAEAFF.

The chain employs TRBV7-2 and TRBJ2-1; 7 nucleotides match TRBD2. The germline V gene has CDR1 SGHTA and CDR2 FQGNSA. The CDR3 spans 16 residues. V was pared by 1 base and J by 2 bases, with 5 bases of the junction left unmatched. CDR3 DNA sequence: TGTGCCAGCAGCTTAGATCCGGCGGGGGCCTACAATGAGCAGTTCTTC. Its translation is CASSLDPAGAYNEQFF.

The V and J genes are TRBV6-5 and TRBJ2-5; maybe TRBD1 (5 bases). The germline V gene has CDR1 MNHEY and CDR2 SVGAGI. Trimming removed 2 bases from V and 11 bases from J, with 15 bases in between. The CDR3 length is 13 residues. CDR3 in amino acids: CASSYRQGVGQYF. The CDR3 DNA reads TGTGCCAGCAGTTACCGCCAGGGCGTAGGGCAGTACTTC.

This chain joins TRBV6-5 and TRBJ1-6; D is uncertain. The germline V and J ends were trimmed by 8 bases and 4 bases, with 9 bases remaining between them. There are 13 residues in the CDR3. Germline CDR1 is MNHEY and CDR2 is SVGAGI. The CDR3, as DNA: TGTGCCAGCTCGTTGGTGTATAATTCACCCCTCCACTTT. Residues: CASSLVYNSPLHF.

The gene calls are TRBV29-1 and TRBJ1-2; D remains unclear. The CDR3 extends over 13 amino acids. CDR1 is SQVTM, CDR2 ANQGSEA, per germline. V lost 4 bases and J 2 bases, leaving 11 bases between the germline ends. CDR3: CSVVRTGNYGYTF. The CDR3 DNA reads as TGCAGCGTTGTCAGGACGGGGAACTATGGCTACACCTTC.

The J gene is TRBJ1-3, the V gene TRBV21-1; TRBD1 reflects the table's D call only, with no check against the DNA. TRBV21-1 is given as a pseudogene. The CDR3 sequence is 16 residues long. CDR3 region: CASSRSRVFRGNTIYF. In nucleotides, the CDR3 is TGTGCCAGCAGCAGATCCAGGGTATTTCGTGGAAACACCATATATTTT.

The chain joins TRBV5-1 to TRBJ2-2, with D hard to call. V lost 0 bases and J 1 base, leaving 4 bases between the germline ends. This CDR3 comprises 14 residues. Germline values: CDR1 SGHRS, CDR2 YFSETQ. CDR3 nucleotide sequence: TGCGCCAGCAGCTTGGCAGTGAACACCGGGGAGCTGTTTTTT. It is translated as CASSLAVNTGELFF.

This clonotype was counted a few times. It may be a read error: a sequence one base away is much more abundant. The chain is built from TRBV10-3 and TRBJ2-3, with TRBD2 matching over 7 bases. This CDR3 has 15 amino acids. J was trimmed by 7 bases and V by 6 bases; bases with no gene match: 13. The germline CDR1 and CDR2 sequences are ENHRY and SYGVKD. CDR3 in amino acids: CAISEGTGGSHTQYF. CDR3 coding DNA: TGTGCCATCAGCGAAGGGACTGGCGGGAGTCATACGCAGTATTTT.